The rows below give T cell receptor beta chains drawn from one sample of a study of blood T cell repertoires in COVID-19. Profiling relied on immunoSEQ multiplex PCR, and the TCRdb table lists in-frame clones only, not all of them. The sample has around 140,000 clones; 85% to 90% are singletons. The specimen sequenced was peripheral blood. The receptor source for this set is a man aged 55 to 70 with COVID-19, enrolled during active disease. Each CDR3 is given without its conserved first and last residue.

J gene: TRBJ1-1
V gene: TRBV14
CDR3 protein: ASSPRGLNTEAF

J gene: TRBJ2-7
V gene: TRBV7-2
CDR3 protein: ASSLDQYEQY

J gene: TRBJ1-6
V gene: TRBV6-1
CDR3 protein: ASSGRDRVHNSPLH

J gene: TRBJ2-3
V gene: TRBV7-9
CDR3 protein: ASSLGGRGNTDTQY

J gene: TRBJ1-2
V gene: TRBV19
CDR3 protein: ASSKQAMPNYGYT

J gene: TRBJ1-3
V gene: TRBV18
CDR3 protein: ASSPFGSSGNTIY

J gene: TRBJ1-4
V gene: TRBV14
CDR3 protein: ASSRGGRIINEKLF

J gene: TRBJ1-2
V gene: TRBV4-1
CDR3 protein: ASSQGLQTNYGYT

J gene: TRBJ1-1
V gene: TRBV11-1
CDR3 protein: ASSSLTGGFTEAF

J gene: TRBJ1-6
V gene: TRBV9
CDR3 protein: ASSVDPNRGLSPLH

J gene: TRBJ2-7
V gene: TRBV30
CDR3 protein: AWPDSTYEQY

J gene: TRBJ2-4
V gene: TRBV7-6
CDR3 protein: ASSTRTSGGASGNIQY

J gene: TRBJ1-5
V gene: TRBV3-1/TRBV3-2
CDR3 protein: ASSQGGVGSNQPQH

J gene: TRBJ2-7
V gene: TRBV7-9
CDR3 protein: ASSLAGTDYEQY

J gene: TRBJ1-2
V gene: TRBV2
CDR3 protein: ASSLGGALGYT

J gene: TRBJ1-5
V gene: TRBV6-2/TRBV6-3
CDR3 protein: ASSYVSSHRRPQH

J gene: TRBJ1-4
V gene: TRBV6-5
CDR3 protein: ASSRRVSLDEKLF

J gene: TRBJ1-3
V gene: TRBV18
CDR3 protein: ASSPRTGSSGNTIY

J gene: TRBJ1-5
V gene: TRBV28
CDR3 protein: ASSPRTGDGNQPQH

J gene: TRBJ2-2
V gene: TRBV6-4
CDR3 protein: ASSPGTWTSGGAGELF

J gene: TRBJ2-2
V gene: TRBV6-4
CDR3 protein: ASSITTGGPNTGELF

J gene: TRBJ2-2
V gene: TRBV5-1
CDR3 protein: ASSLASAGTGELF

J gene: TRBJ2-7
V gene: TRBV19
CDR3 protein: ASSIGTGGDEQY

J gene: TRBJ2-1
V gene: TRBV3-1/TRBV3-2
CDR3 protein: ASSRRQGEQF

J gene: TRBJ2-1
V gene: TRBV7-3
CDR3 protein: ASSARQGSNEQF

J gene: TRBJ2-2
V gene: TRBV11-1
CDR3 protein: ASSRDMGQSGELF

J gene: TRBJ2-4
V gene: TRBV5-6
CDR3 protein: ASSELRGNKNIQY

J gene: TRBJ1-4
V gene: TRBV30
CDR3 protein: AWSPEDSLSEKLF

J gene: TRBJ1-5
V gene: TRBV24-1
CDR3 protein: ATSETGNQPQH

J gene: TRBJ2-7
V gene: TRBV28
CDR3 protein: ASSVGGSSYEQY

J gene: TRBJ1-2
V gene: TRBV5-1
CDR3 protein: ASSSTGGNYGYT

J gene: TRBJ1-1
V gene: TRBV6-5
CDR3 protein: ASSFRTGPTEAF

J gene: TRBJ1-1
V gene: TRBV5-1
CDR3 protein: ASTFTGYGGAYTEAF

J gene: TRBJ2-5
V gene: TRBV9
CDR3 protein: ASSPHPWGGTETQY

J gene: TRBJ2-2
V gene: TRBV5-4
CDR3 protein: ASSFRQDTGELF

J gene: TRBJ2-5
V gene: TRBV28
CDR3 protein: ASINFRSGETQY

J gene: TRBJ2-7
V gene: TRBV5-4
CDR3 protein: ASRKSPSSEEY